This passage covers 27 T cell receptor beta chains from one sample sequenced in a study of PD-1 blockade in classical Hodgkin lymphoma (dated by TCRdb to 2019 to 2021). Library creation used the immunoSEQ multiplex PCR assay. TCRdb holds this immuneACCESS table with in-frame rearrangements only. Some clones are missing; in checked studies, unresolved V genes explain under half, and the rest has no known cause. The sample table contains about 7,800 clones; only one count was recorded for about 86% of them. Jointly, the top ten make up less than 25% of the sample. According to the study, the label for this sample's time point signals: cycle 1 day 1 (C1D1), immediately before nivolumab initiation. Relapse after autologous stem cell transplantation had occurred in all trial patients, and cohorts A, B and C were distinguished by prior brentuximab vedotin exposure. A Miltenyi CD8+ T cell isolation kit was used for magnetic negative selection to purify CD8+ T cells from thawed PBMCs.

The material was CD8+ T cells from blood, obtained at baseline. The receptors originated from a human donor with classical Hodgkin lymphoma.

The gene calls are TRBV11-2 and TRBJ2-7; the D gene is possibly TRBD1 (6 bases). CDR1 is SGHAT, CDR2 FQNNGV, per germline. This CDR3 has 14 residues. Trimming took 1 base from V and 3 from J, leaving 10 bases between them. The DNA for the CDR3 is TGTGCCAGCAGCTTAGGCAGGGGCAACTACGAGCAGTACTTC. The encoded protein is CASSLGRGNYEQYF.

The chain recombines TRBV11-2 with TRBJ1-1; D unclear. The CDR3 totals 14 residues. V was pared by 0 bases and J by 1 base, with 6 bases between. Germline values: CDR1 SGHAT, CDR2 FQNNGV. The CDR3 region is CASSLEMRNTEAFF. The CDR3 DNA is TGTGCCAGCAGCTTAGAAATGAGGAACACTGAAGCTTTCTTT.

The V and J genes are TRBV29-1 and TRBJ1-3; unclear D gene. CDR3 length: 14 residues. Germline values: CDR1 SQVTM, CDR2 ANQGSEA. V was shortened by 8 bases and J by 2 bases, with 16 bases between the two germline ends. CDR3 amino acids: CSPPVGLPGNTIYF. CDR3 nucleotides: TGCAGCCCGCCGGTGGGTCTGCCTGGAAACACCATATATTTT.

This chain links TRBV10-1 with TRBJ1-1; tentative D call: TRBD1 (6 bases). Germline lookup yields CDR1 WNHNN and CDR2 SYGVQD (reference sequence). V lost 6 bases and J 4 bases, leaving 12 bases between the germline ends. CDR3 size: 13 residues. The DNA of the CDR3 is TGCGCCAGCAGCTCTGACAGGCGCACTGAAGCTTTCTTT. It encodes CASSSDRRTEAFF.

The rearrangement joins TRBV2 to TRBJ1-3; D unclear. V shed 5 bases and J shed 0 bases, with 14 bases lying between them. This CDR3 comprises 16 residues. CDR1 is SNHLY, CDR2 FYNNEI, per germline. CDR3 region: CASSPPLDNSGNTIYF. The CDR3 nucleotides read TGTGCCAGCAGTCCTCCACTAGACAACTCTGGAAACACCATATATTTT.

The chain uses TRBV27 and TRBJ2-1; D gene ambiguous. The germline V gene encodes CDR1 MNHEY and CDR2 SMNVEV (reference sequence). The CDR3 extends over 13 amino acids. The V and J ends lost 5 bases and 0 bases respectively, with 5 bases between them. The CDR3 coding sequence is TGTGCCAGCAGTCTCAACTCCTACAATGAGCAGTTCTTC. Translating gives CASSLNSYNEQFF.

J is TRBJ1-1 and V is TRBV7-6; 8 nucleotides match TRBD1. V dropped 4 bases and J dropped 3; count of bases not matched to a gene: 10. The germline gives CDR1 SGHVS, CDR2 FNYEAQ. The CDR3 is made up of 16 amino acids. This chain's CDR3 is CASSSLTGAGYTEAFF. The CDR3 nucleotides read TGTGCCAGCAGCTCCCTGACAGGGGCGGGGTACACTGAAGCTTTCTTT.

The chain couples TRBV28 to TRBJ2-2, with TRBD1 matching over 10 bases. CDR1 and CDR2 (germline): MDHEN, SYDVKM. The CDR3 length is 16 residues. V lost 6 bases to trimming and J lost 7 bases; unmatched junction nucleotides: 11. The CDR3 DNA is TGTGCCAGCAGCAAAGACAGGGGGCTTTCTTTCGGGGAGCTGTTTTTT. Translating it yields CASSKDRGLSFGELFF.

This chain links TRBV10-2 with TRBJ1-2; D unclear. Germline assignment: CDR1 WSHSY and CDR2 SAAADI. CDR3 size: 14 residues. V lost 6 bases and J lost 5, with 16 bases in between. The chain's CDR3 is CASRDTGLEYGYTF. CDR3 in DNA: TGCGCCAGCAGGGATACCGGGTTGGAGTATGGCTACACCTTC.

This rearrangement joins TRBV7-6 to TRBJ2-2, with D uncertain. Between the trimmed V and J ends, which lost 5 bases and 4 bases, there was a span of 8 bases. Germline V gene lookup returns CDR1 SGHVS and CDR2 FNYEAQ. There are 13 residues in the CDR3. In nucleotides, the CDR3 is TGTGCCAGCAGCCCCATGACCACCGGGGAGCTGTTTTTT. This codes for CASSPMTTGELFF.

The DNA of the CDR3 is TGTGCCATCAGTGAGTCGGGCAATCAGCCCCAGCATTTT. This translates into CAISESGNQPQHF. This sequence joins TRBV10-3 and TRBJ1-5; D is undetermined. V was cut by 0 bases and J by 2 bases, with 2 bases left in between. Germline assignment: CDR1 ENHRY and CDR2 SYGVKD. The CDR3 is made up of 13 amino acids.

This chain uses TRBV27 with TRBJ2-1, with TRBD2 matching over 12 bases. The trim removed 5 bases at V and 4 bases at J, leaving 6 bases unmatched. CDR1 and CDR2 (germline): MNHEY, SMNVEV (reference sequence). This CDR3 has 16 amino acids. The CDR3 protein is CASSHGTSGSYNEQFF. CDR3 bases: TGTGCCAGCAGTCACGGGACTAGCGGGTCTTACAATGAGCAGTTCTTC.

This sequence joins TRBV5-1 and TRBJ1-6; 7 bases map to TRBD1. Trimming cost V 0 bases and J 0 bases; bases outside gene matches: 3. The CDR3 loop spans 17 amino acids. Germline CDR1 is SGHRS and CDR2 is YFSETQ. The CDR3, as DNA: TGCGCCAGCAGCTTGGCGGCAGGGGGCTCCTATAATTCACCCCTCCACTTT. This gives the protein CASSLAAGGSYNSPLHF.

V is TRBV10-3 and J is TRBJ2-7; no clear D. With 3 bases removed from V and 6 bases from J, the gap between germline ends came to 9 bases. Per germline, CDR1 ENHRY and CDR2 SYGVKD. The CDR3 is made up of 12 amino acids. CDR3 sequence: CAISDSGSEQYF. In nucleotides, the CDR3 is TGTGCCATCAGTGATTCAGGTTCCGAGCAGTACTTC.

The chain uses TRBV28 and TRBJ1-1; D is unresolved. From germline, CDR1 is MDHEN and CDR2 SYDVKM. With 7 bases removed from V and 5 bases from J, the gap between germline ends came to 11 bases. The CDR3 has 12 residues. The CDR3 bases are TGTGCCAGCACCGAGGCCGGTACTGAAGCTTTCTTT. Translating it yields CASTEAGTEAFF. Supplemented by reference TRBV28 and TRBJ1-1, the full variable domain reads DVKVTQSSRYLVKRTGEKVFLECVQDMDHENMFWYRQDPGLGLRLIYFSYDVKMKEKGDIPEGYSVSREKKERFSLILESASTNQTSMYLCASTEAGTEAFFGQGTRLTVV.

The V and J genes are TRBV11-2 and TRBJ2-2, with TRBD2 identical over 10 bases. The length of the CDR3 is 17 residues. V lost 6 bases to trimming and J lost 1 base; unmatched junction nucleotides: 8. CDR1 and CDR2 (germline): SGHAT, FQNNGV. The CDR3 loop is CASSLPPSGGNTGELFF. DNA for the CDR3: TGTGCCAGCAGTCTCCCCCCTAGCGGGGGGAACACCGGGGAGCTGTTTTTT.

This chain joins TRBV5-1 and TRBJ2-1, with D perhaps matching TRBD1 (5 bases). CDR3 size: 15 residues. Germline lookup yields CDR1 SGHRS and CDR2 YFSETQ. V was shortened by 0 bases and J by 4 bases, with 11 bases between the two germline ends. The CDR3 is CASSLARGPYNEQFF. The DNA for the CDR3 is TGCGCCAGCAGCTTGGCTAGGGGTCCGTACAATGAGCAGTTCTTC.

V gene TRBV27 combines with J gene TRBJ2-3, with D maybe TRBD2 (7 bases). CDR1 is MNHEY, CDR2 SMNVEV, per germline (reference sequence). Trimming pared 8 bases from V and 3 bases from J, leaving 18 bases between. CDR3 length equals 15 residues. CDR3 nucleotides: TGTGCCAGCTGGGAATGGGGGGGCCTAACAGATACGCAGTATTTT. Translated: CASWEWGGLTDTQYF.

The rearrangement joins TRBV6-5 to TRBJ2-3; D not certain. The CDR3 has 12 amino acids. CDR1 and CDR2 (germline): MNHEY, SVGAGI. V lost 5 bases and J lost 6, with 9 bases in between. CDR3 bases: TGTGCCAGCAGTCTAGGCGGTGATACGCAGTATTTT. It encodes CASSLGGDTQYF.

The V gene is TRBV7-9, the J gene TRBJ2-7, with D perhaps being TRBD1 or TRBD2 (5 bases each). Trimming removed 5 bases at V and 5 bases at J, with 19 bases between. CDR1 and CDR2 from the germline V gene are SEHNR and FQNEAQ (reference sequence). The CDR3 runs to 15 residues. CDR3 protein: CASSPPGTLRHEQYF. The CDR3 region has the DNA TGTGCCAGCAGCCCTCCGGGGACCCTCCGTCACGAGCAGTACTTC.

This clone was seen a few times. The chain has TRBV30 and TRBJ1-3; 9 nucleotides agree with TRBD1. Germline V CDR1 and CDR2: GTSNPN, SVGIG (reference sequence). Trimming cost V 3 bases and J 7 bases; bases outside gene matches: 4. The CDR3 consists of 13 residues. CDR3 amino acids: CAWSFGQGNTIYF. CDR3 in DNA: TGTGCCTGGAGCTTCGGACAGGGGAACACCATATATTTT.

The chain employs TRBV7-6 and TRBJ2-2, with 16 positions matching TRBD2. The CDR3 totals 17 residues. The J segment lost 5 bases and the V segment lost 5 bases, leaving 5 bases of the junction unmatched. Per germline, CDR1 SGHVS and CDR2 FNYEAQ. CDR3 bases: TGTGCCAGCAGCCCGGGACTAGCGGGGGGGACAACCGGGGAGCTGTTTTTT. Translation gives CASSPGLAGGTTGELFF.

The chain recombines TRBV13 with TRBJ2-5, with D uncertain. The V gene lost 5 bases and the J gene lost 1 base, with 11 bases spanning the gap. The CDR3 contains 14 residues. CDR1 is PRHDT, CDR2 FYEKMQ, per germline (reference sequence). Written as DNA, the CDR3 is TGTGCCAGCAGCACGTCTGGCGGCCAAGAGACCCAGTACTTC. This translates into CASSTSGGQETQYF. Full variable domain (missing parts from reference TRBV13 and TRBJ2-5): AAGVIQSPRHLIKEKRETATLKCYPIPRHDTVYWYQQGPGQDPQFLISFYEKMQSDKGSIPDRFSAQQFSDYHSELNMSSLELGDSALYFCASSTSGGQETQYFGPGTRLLVL.

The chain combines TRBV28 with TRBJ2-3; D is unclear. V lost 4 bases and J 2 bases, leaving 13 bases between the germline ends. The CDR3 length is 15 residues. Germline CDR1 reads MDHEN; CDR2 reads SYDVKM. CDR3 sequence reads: CASSSQRANTDTQYF. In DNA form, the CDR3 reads TGTGCCAGCAGTTCTCAACGGGCCAACACAGATACGCAGTATTTT.

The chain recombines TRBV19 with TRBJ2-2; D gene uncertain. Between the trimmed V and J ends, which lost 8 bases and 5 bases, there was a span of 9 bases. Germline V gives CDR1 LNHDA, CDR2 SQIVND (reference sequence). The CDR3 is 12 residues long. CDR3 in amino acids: CASQAYTGELFF. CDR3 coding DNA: TGTGCCAGTCAGGCGTATACCGGGGAGCTGTTTTTT.

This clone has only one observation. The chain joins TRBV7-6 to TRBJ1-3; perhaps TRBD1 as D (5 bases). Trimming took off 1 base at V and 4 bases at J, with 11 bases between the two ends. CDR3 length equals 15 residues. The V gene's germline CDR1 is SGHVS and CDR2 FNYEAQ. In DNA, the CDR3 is TGTGCCAGCAGCTTAGATATGGGGGTAGGAAACACCATATATTTT. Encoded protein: CASSLDMGVGNTIYF.

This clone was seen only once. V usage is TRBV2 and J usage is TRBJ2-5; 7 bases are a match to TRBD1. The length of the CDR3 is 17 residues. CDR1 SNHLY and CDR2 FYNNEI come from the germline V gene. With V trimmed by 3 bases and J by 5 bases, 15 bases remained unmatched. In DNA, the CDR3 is TGTGCCAGCAGTGAGGCAGGGGGTGAAGCTCCCTTTGAGACCCAGTACTTC. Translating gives CASSEAGGEAPFETQYF.